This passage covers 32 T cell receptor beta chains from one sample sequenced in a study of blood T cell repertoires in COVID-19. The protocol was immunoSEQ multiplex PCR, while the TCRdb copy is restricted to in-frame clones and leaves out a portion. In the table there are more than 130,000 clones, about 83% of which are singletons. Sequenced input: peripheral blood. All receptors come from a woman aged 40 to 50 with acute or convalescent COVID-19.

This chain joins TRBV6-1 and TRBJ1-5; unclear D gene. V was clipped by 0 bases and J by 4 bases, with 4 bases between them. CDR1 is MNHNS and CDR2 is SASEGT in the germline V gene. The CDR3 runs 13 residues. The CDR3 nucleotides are TGTGCCAGCAGTGAAGCCCAGAATCAGCCCCAGCATTTT. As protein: CASSEAQNQPQHF.

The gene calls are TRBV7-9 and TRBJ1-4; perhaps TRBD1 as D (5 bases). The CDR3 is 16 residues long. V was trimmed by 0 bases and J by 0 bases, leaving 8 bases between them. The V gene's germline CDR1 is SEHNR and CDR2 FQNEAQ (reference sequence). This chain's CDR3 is CASSLAGASTNEKLFF. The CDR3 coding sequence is TGTGCCAGCAGCTTAGCAGGGGCGTCAACTAATGAAAAACTGTTTTTT.

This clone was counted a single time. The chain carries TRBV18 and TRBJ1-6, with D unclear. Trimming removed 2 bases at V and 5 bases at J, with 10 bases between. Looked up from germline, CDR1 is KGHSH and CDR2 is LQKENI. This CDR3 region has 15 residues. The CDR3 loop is CASSPVQNNNSPLHF. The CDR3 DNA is TGTGCCAGCTCACCAGTGCAGAACAATAATTCACCCCTCCACTTT. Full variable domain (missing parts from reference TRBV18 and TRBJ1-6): NAGVMQNPRHLVRRRGQEARLRCSPMKGHSHVYWYRQLPEEGLKFMVYLQKENIIDESGMPKERFSAEFPKEGPSILRIQQVVRGDSAAYFCASSPVQNNNSPLHFGNGTRLTVT.

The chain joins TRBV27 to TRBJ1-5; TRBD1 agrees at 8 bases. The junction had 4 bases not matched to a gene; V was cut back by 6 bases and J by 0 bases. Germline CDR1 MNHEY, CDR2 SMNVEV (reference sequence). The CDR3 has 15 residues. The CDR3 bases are TGTGCCAGCAGGACAGGGGCCTATAGCAATCAGCCCCAGCATTTT. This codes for CASRTGAYSNQPQHF.

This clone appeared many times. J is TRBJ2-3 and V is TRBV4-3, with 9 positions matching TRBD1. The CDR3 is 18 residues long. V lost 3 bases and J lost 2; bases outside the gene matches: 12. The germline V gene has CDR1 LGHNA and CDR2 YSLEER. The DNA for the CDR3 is TGCGCCAGCAGCCAGAAACCCCACGGGACAGGGCCCACAGATACGCAGTATTTT. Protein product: CASSQKPHGTGPTDTQYF.

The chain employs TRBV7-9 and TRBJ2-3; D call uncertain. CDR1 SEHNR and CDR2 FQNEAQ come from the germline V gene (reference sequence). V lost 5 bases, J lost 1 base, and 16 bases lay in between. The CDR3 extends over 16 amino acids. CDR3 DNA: TGTGCCAGCAGCCCCGTGAGGCGCCGACGCACAGATACGCAGTATTTT. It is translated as CASSPVRRRRTDTQYF.

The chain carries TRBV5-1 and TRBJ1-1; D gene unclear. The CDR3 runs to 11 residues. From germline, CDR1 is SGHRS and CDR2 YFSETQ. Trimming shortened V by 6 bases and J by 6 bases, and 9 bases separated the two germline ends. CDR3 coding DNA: TGCGCCAGCATGTACGGGTCTGAAGCTTTCTTT. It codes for CASMYGSEAFF.

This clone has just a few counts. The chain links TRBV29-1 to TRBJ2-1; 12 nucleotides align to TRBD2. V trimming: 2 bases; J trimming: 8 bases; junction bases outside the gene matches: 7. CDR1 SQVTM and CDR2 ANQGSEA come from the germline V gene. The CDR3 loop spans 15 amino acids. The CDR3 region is CSVEKTSGSIYEQFF. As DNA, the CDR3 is TGCAGCGTTGAAAAGACTAGCGGGAGTATCTATGAGCAGTTCTTC.

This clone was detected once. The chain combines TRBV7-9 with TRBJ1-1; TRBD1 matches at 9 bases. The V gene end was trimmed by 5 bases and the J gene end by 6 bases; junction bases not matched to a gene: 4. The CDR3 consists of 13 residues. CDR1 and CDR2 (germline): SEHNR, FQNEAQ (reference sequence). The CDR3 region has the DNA TGTGCCAGCAGCCCGGGACAGGGCGCTGAAGCTTTCTTT. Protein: CASSPGQGAEAFF. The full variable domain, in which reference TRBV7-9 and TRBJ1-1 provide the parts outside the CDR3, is DTGVSQNPRHKITKRGQNVTFRCDPISEHNRLYWYRQTLGQGPEFLTYFQNEAQLEKSRLLSDRFSAERPKGSFSTLEIQRTEQGDSAMYLCASSPGQGAEAFFGQGTRLTVV.

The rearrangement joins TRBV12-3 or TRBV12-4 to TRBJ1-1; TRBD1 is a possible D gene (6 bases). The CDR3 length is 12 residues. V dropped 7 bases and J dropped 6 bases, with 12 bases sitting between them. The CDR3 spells CASKTGFSEAFF. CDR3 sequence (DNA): TGTGCCAGCAAAACAGGGTTCTCTGAAGCTTTCTTT.

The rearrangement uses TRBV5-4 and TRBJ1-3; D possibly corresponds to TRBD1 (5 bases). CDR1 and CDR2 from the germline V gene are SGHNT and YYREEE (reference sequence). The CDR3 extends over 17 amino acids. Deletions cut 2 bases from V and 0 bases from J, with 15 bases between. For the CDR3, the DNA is TGTGCCAGCAGCTTTGGGGGGTCCCCCTTCTCTGGAAACACCATATATTTT. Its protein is CASSFGGSPFSGNTIYF.

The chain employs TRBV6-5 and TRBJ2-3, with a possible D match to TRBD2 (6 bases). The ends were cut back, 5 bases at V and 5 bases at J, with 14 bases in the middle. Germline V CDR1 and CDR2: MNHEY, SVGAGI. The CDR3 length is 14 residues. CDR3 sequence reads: CASSSIAGKDTQYF. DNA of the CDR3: TGTGCCAGCAGTAGTATTGCGGGAAAAGATACGCAGTATTTT.

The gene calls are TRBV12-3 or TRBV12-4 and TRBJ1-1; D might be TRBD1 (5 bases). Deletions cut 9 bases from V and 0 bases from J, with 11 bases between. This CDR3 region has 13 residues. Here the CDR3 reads CASNRQMNTEAFF. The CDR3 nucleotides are TGTGCCAGTAACAGGCAAATGAACACTGAAGCTTTCTTT.

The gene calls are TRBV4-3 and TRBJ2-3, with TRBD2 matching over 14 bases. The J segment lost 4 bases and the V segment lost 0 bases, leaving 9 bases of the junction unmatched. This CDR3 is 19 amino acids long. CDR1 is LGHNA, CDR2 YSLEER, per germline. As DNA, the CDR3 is TGCGCCAGCAGCCAAGATAGGGGACTAGCGGGAGAGGGGGCAGATACGCAGTATTTT. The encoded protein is CASSQDRGLAGEGADTQYF.

In DNA, the CDR3 is TGTGCCAGCAACGACCCCCCGGAGGGGAACAATGAGCAGTTCTTC. This codes for CASNDPPEGNNEQFF. The rearrangement links TRBV11-1 to TRBJ2-1, with D tentatively TRBD2 (6 bases). This CDR3 is 15 amino acids long. The V gene lost 7 bases and the J gene lost 5 bases, with 18 bases spanning the gap. Germline CDR1 is SGHAT and CDR2 is FQDESV (reference sequence). The full variable domain, with the rest looked up from reference TRBV11-1 and TRBJ2-1, is EAEVAQSPRYKITEKSQAVAFWCDPISGHATLYWYRQILGQGPELLVQFQDESVVDDSQLPKDRFSAERLKGVDSTLKIQPAELGDSAMYLCASNDPPEGNNEQFFGPGTRLTVL.

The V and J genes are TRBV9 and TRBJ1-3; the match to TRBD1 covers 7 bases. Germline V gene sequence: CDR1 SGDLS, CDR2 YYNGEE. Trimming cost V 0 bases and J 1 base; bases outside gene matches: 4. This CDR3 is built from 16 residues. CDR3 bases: TGTGCCAGCAGCGTAGAGGGGGCCCTTTCTGGAAACACCATATATTTT. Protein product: CASSVEGALSGNTIYF.

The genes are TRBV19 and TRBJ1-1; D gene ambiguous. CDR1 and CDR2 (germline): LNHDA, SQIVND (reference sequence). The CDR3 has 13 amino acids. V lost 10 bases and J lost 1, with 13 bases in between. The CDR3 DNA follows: TGTGCCACTCAAGGGAGAAGGAACACTGAAGCTTTCTTT. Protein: CATQGRRNTEAFF.

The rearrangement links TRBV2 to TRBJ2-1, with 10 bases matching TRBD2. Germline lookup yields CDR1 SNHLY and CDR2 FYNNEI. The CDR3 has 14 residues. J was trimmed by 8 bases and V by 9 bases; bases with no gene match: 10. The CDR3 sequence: CASKLAGGNDEQFF. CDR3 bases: TGTGCCAGTAAATTAGCGGGAGGAAATGATGAGCAGTTCTTC.

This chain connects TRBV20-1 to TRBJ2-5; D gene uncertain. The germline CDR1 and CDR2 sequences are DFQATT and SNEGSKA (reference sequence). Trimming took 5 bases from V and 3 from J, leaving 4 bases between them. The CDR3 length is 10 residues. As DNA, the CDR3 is TGCAGTGCTTCTGAAGAGACCCAGTACTTC. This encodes CSASEETQYF.

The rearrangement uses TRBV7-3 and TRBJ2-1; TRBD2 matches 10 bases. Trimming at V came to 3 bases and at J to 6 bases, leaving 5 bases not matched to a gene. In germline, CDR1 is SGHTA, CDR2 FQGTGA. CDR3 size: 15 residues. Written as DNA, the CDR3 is TGTGCCAGCAGCTTGGCTAGCGGGAGTACCAATGAGCAGTTCTTC. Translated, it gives CASSLASGSTNEQFF.

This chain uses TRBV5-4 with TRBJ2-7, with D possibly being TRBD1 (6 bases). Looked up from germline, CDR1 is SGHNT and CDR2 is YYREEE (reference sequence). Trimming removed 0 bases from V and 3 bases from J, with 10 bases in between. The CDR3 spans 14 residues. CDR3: CASSLAGTYYEQYF. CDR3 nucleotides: TGTGCCAGCAGCTTGGCTGGGACATACTACGAGCAGTACTTC. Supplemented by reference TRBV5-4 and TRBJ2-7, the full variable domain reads ETGVTQSPTHLIKTRGQQVTLRCSSQSGHNTVSWYQQALGQGPQFIFQYYREEENGRGNFPPRFSGLQFPNYSSELNVNALELDDSALYLCASSLAGTYYEQYFGPGTRLTVT.

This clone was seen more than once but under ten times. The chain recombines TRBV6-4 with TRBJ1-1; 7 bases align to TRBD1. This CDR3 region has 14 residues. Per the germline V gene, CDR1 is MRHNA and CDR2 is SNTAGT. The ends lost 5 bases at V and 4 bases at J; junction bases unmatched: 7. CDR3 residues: CASSPGTDATEAFF. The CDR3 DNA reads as TGTGCCAGCAGTCCAGGGACAGACGCCACTGAAGCTTTCTTT.

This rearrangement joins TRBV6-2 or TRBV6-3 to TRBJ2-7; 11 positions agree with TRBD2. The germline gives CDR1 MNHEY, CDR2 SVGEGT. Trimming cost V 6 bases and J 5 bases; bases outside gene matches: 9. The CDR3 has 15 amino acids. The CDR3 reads CASSLLAGGLNEQYF. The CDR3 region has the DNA TGTGCCAGCAGCCTCTTAGCGGGGGGGCTTAACGAGCAGTACTTC.

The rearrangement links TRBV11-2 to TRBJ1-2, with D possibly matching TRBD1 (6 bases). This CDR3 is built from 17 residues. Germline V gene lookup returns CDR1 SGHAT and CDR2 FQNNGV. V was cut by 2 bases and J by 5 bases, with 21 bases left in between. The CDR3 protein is CASSLSQGVVETYGYTF. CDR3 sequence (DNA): TGTGCCAGCAGCTTATCACAGGGAGTTGTGGAAACGTATGGCTACACCTTC.

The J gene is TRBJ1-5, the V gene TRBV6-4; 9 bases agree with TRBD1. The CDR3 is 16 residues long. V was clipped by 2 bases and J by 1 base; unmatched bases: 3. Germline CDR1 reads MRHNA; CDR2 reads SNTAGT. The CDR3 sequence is CASSDEGQGSNQPQHF. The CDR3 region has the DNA TGTGCCAGCAGTGACGAAGGACAGGGGAGCAATCAGCCCCAGCATTTT.

CDR3 amino acids: CASSQTSGGARNEQFF. The CDR3 DNA reads as TGTGCCAGCAGCCAGACTAGCGGGGGGGCTCGTAATGAGCAGTTCTTC. This chain uses TRBV7-6 with TRBJ2-1; 14 bases fit TRBD2. Germline CDR1 reads SGHVS; CDR2 reads FNYEAQ. The J segment lost 7 bases and the V segment lost 5 bases, leaving 7 bases of the junction unmatched. The length of the CDR3 is 16 residues. The whole variable domain, remainder taken from reference TRBV7-6 and TRBJ2-1, is GAGVSQSPRYKVTKRGQDVALRCDPISGHVSLYWYRQALGQGPEFLTYFNYEAQQDKSGLPNDRFSAERPEGSISTLTIQRTEQRDSAMYRCASSQTSGGARNEQFFGPGTRLTVL.

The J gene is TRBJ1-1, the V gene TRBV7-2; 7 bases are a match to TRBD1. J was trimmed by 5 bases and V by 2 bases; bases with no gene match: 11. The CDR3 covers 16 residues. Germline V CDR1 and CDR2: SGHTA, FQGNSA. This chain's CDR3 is CASSLQAQGFFTEAFF. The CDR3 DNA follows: TGTGCCAGCAGCTTACAGGCACAGGGGTTTTTTACTGAAGCTTTCTTT.

CDR3 sequence (DNA): TGTGCCTGGAGTGGTCCAGAAAACATTCAGTACTTC. The encoded protein is CAWSGPENIQYF. The chain couples TRBV30 to TRBJ2-4; D is unresolved. With 1 base removed from V and 5 bases from J, the gap between germline ends came to 6 bases. CDR3 length: 12 residues. Looked up from germline, CDR1 is GTSNPN and CDR2 is SVGIG (reference sequence).

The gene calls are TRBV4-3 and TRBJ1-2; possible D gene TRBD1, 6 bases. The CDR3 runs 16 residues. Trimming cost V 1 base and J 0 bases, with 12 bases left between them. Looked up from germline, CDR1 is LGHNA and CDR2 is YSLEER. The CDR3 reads CASSQGPDSANYGYTF. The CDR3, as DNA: TGCGCCAGCAGCCAAGGGCCGGACAGCGCTAACTATGGCTACACCTTC.

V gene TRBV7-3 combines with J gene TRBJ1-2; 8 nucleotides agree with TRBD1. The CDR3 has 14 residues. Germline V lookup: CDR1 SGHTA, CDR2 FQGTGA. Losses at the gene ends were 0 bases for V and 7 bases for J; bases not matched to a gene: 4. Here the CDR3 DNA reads TGTGCCAGCAGCTTAACGGCGACAGGGGCTGGCTACACCTTC. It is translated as CASSLTATGAGYTF.

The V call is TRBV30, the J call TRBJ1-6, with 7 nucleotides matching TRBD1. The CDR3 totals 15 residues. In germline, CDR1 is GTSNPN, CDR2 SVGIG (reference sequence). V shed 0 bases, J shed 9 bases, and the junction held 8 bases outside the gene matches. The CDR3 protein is CAWSVLGQEGSPLHF. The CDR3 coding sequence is TGTGCCTGGAGTGTACTAGGACAGGAGGGTTCACCCCTCCACTTT.

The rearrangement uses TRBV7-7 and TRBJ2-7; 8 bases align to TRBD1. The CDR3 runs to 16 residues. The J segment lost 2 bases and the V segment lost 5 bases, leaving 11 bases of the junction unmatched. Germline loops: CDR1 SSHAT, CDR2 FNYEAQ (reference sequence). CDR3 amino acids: CASSHTGQGATYEQYF. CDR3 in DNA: TGTGCCAGCAGCCACACGGGGCAGGGGGCGACCTACGAGCAGTACTTC.